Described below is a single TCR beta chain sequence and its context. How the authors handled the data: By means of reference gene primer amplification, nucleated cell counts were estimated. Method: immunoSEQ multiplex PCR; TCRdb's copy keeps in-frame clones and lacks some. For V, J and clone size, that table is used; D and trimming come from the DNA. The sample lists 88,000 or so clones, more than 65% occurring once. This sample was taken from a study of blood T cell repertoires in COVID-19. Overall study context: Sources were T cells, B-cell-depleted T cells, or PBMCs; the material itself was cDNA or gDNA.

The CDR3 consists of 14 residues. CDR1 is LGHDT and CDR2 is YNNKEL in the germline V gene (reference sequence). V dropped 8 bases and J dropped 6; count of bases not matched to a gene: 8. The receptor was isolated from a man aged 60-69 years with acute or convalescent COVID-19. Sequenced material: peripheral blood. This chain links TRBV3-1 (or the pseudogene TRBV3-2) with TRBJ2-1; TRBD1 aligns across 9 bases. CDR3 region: CASERGQGSNEQFF. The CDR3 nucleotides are TGTGCCAGCGAGAGGGGACAGGGCTCCAATGAGCAGTTCTTC.